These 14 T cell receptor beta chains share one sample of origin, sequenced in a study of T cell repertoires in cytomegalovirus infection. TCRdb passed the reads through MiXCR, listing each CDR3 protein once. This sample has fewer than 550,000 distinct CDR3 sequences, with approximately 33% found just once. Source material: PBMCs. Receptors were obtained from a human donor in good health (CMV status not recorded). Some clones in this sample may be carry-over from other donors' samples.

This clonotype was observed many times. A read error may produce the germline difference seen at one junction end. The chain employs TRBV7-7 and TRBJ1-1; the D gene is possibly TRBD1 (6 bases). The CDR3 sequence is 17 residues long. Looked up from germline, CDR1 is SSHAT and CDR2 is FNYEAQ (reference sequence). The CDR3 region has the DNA TGTGCTAGCAACGAGGGGCAGGGGAAACCCATGAACACTGAAGCTTTCTTT. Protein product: CASNEGQGKPMNTEAFF.

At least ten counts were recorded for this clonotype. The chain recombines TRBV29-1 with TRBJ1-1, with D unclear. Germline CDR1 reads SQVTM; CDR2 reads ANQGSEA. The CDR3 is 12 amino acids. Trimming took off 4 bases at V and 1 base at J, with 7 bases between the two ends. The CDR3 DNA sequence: TGCAGCGTTGGTTGGGGGAACACTGAAGCTTTCTTT. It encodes CSVGWGNTEAFF.

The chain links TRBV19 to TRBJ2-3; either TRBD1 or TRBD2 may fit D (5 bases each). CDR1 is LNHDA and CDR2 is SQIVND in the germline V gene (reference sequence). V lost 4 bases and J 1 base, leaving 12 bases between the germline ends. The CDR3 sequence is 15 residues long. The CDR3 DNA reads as TGTGCCAGTAGTACCCTTGGGACCGGCACAGATACGCAGTATTTT. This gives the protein CASSTLGTGTDTQYF.

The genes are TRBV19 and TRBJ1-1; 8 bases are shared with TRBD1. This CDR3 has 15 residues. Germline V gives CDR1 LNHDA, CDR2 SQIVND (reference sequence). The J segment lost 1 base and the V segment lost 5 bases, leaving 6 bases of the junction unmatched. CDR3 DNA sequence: TGTGCCAGTAGTCCCAGACAGGGGAAGAACACTGAAGCTTTCTTT. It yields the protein CASSPRQGKNTEAFF.

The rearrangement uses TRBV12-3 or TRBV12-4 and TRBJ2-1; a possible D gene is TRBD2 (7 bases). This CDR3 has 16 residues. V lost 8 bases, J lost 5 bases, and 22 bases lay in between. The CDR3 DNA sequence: TGTGCCAGCCGTTCCACGGGGAGGGGGGGAAACAATGAGCAGTTCTTC. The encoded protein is CASRSTGRGGNNEQFF.

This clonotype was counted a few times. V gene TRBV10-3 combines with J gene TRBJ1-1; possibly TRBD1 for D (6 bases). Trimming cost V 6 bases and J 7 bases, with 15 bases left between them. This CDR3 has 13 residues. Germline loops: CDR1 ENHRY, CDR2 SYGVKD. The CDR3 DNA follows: TGTGCCATCAGCAATCCTCAGGGGCGTGAAGCTTTCTTT. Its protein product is CAISNPQGREAFF.

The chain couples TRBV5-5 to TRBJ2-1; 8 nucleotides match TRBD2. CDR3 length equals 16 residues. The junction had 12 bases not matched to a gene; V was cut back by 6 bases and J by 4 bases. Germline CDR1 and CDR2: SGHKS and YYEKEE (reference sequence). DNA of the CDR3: TGTGCCAGCACCCGAGACGGCGGGGGGATATACAATGAGCAGTTCTTC. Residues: CASTRDGGGIYNEQFF. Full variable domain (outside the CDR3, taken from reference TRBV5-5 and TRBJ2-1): DAGVTQSPTHLIKTRGQQVTLRCSPISGHKSVSWYQQVLGQGPQFIFQYYEKEERGRGNFPDRFSARQFPNYSSELNVNALLLGDSALYLCASTRDGGGIYNEQFFGPGTRLTVL.

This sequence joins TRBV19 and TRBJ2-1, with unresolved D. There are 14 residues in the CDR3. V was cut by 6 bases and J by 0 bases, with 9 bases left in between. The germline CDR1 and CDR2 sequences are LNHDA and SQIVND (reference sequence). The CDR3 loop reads CASRVAFSYNEQFF. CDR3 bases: TGTGCCAGTAGAGTGGCCTTCTCCTACAATGAGCAGTTCTTC.

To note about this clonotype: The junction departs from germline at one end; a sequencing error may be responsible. CDR3 sequence (DNA): TGCAGTGCTACCAATTCGGACACTGACGCTTTCTTT. Protein product: CSATNSDTDAFF. The chain is built from TRBV20-1 and TRBJ1-1, with a weak D call TRBD1 (5 bases). This CDR3 is built from 12 residues. CDR1 and CDR2 (germline): DFQATT, SNEGSKA (reference sequence).

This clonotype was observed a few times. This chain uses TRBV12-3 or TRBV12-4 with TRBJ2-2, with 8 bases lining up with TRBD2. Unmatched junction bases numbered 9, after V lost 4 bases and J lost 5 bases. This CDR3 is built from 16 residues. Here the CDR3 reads CASSSRTGGRTGELFF. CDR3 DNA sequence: TGTGCCAGCAGTTCAAGGACGGGGGGGCGTACCGGGGAGCTGTTTTTT.

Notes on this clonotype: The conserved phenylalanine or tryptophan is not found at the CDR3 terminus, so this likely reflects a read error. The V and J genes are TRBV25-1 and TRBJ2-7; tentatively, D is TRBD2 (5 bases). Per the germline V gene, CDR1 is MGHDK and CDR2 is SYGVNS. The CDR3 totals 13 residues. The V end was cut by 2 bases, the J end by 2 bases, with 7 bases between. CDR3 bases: TGTGCCAGCAGTGAAGGACTTCCCTACGAGCAGTACTGC. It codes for CASSEGLPYEQYC.

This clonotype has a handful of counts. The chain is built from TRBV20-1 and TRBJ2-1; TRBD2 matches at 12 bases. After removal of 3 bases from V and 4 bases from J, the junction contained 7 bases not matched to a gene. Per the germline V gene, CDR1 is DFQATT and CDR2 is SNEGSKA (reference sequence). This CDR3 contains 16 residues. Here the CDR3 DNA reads TGCAGTGCTAGGACACTAGCGGGGGGCTTATACAATGAGCAGTTCTTC. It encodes CSARTLAGGLYNEQFF.

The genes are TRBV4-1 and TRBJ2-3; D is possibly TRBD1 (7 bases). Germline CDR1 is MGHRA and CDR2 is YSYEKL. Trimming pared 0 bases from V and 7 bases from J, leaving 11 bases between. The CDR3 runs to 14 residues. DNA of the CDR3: TGCGCCAGCAGCCAAGATCAGGGGGGATATACGCAGTATTTT. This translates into CASSQDQGGYTQYF.

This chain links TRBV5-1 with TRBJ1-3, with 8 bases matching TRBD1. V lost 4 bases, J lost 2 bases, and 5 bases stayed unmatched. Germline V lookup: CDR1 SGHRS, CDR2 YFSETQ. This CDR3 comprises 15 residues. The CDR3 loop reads CASSIKQGAGNTIYF. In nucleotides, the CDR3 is TGCGCCAGCAGCATAAAACAGGGGGCTGGAAACACCATATATTTT. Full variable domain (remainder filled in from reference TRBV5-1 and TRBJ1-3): KAGVTQTPRYLIKTRGQQVTLSCSPISGHRSVSWYQQTPGQGLQFLFEYFSETQRNKGNFPGRFSGRQFSNSRSEMNVSTLELGDSALYLCASSIKQGAGNTIYFGEGSWLTVV.